This note documents a single TCR beta chain sequence. This sample was included in a study of CD4 and CD8 cells across lung adenocarcinoma regions. The patients had localized lung adenocarcinoma, a non-small cell subtype. Using its own MiXCR run on the PCR reads, TCRdb lists one record per CDR3 protein. The table shows around 19,000 distinct CDR3 sequences, with roughly half occurring only once. Germline lookup yields CDR1 MGHRA and CDR2 YSYEKL. The CDR3 runs to 14 residues. Trimming removed 3 bases from V and 3 bases from J; junction bases left unmatched: 3. The specimen sequenced was CD8+ T cells from the center of a lung tumor. The chain couples TRBV4-1 to TRBJ1-2; 8 nucleotides line up with TRBD1. This clonotype originated in a female donor with lung adenocarcinoma. The CD4 and CD8 labels of this study may be unreliable. The CDR3 region has the DNA TGCGCCAGCAGCCAGCAGGGGGCAGACTATGGCTACACCTTC. It specifies CASSQQGADYGYTF.